The present entry profiles one TCR beta chain with its context. As yet, its antigen is unknown. These data come from a study of cytomegalovirus exposure and HLA in healthy donors. Germline CDR1 ENHRY, CDR2 SYGVKD. Trimming left V 2 bases short and J 7 bases short, with 5 bases between. The CDR3 has 12 residues. The PCR contained 60 Vbeta and 13 Jbeta primers. Produced via immunoSEQ multiplex PCR; TCRdb's table is partial and in-frame only. The sample consists of some 140,000 clones, around 80% of them appearing once. Study outcomes and limitations: One variant, a missense change in DCLRE1C, was linked in a later analysis to TCR beta V- and J-gene trimming. Specificity for CMV antigens was confirmed in vitro for a few of the CMV-associated chains. Immune exposure was documented only through CMV serostatus. Accurate HLA-A and HLA-B prediction from TCR beta sequences was reported for most subjects.

This clonotype was obtained from a woman between 45 and 65 years old in good health and CMV-seropositive. J is TRBJ1-4 and V is TRBV10-3; D gene uncertain. The material sequenced was PBMCs. CDR3 sequence reads: CAISEAVEKLFF. For the CDR3, the DNA is TGTGCCATCAGTGAGGCAGTTGAAAAACTGTTTTTT.